The clone carrying this T cell receptor (beta chain) occurred a few times. The antigen remains undetermined. The data derive from a study of T cells after yellow fever vaccination. At the level of the study: Those fractions that held only low numbers of cells were prepared using the SMART-Seq v4 Ultra Low Input RNA kit. Study results and limitations: Although the secondary response was weaker, it peaked faster, at day 5 versus 15. Abundant bulk-derived clonotypes could contaminate FACS-sorted repertoires.

A universal primer site and UMIs were added as TCR cDNA was made by 5'RACE template switching. MiXCR, applied by TCRdb to the 5' RACE reads, yields one record per CDR3 protein. This sample has 500,000 to 650,000 distinct CDR3 sequences; about 15% occur once, and the top ten carry approximately 15%. The CDR3 length is 14 residues. CDR1 SGHRS and CDR2 YFSETQ come from the germline V gene. Trimming at V came to 4 bases and at J to 6 bases, leaving 7 bases not matched to a gene. V and J are TRBV5-1 and TRBJ2-7; TRBD1 agrees at 10 bases. The specimen comprised PBMCs, sampled 4 to 5 days after the first yellow fever vaccination. The sequence was collected from a man younger than 35 who received the YFV17D yellow fever vaccine. The CDR3 DNA reads TGCGCCAGCAGCAGCCGACAGGGGGCGCGCGAGCAGTACGTC. It yields the protein CASSSRQGAREQYV.